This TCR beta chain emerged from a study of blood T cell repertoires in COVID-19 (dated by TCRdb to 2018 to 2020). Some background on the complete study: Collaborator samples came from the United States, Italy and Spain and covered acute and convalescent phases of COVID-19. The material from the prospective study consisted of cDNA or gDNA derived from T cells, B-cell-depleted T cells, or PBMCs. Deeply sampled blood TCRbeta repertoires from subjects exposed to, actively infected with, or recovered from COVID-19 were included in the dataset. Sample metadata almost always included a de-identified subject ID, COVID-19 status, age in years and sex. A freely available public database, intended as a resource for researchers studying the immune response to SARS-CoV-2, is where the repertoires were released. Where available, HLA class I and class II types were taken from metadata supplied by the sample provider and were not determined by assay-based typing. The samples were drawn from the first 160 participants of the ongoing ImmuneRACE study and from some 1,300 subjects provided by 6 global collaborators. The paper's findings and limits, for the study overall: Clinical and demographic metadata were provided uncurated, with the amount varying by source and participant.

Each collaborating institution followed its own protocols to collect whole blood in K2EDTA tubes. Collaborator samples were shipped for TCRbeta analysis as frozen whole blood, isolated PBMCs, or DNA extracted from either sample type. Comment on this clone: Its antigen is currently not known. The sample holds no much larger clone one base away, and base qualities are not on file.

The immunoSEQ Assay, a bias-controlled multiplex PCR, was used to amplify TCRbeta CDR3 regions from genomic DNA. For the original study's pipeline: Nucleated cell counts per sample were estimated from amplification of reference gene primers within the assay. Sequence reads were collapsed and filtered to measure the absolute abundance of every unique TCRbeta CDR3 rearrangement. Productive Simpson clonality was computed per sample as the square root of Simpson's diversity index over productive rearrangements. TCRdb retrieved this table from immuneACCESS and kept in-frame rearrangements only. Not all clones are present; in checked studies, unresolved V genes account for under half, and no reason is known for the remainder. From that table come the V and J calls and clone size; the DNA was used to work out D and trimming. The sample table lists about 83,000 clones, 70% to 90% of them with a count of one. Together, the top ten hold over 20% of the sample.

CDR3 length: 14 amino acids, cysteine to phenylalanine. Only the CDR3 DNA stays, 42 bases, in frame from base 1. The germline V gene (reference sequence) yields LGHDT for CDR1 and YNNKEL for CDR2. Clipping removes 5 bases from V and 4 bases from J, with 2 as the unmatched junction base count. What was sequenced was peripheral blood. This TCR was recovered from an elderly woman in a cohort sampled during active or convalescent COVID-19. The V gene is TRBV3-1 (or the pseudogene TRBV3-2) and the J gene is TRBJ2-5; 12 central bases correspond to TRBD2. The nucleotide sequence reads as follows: TGTGCCAGCAGCTCACTAGCGGGAGGAGAGACCCAGTACTTC. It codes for CASSSLAGGETQYF.